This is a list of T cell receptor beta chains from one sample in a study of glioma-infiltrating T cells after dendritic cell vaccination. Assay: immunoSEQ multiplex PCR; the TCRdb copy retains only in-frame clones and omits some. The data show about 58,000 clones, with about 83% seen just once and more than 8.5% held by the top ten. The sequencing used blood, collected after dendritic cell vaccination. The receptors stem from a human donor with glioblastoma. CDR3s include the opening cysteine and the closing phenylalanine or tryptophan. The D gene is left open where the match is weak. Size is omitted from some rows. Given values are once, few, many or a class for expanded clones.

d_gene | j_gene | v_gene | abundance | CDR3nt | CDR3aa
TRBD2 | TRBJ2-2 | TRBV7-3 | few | TGCGCCAGCAGCCCAGCGGGGGGGCACACCGGGGAGCTGTTTTTT | CASSPAGGHTGELFF
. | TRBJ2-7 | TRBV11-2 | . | TGTGCCAGCAGCGGGGACTCTCCCTACGAGCAGTACTTC | CASSGDSPYEQYF
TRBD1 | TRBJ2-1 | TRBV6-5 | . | TGTGCCAGCAGCTACGGGGGGACAGGGAATGAGCAGTTCTTC | CASSYGGTGNEQFF
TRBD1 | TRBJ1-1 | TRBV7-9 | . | TGTGCCAGCAGCTCACAGGGGAAAGCTTTCTTT | CASSSQGKAFF
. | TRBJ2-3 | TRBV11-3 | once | TGTGCCAGCAGCTCCACTAGATTGTTGACAGATACGCAGTATTTT | CASSSTRLLTDTQYF
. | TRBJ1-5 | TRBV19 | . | TGTGCCAGTAGTATAGTTGAGCAGGGTACGCAGCCCCAGCATTTT | CASSIVEQGTQPQHF
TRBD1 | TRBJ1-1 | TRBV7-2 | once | TGTGCCAGCGGTCTCAAGAGCAGGGGGGCTGCTGAAGCTTTCTTT | CASGLKSRGAAEAFF
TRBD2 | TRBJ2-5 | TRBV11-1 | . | TGTGCCAGCAGCTTAAAGCTAGCGGGGGAATCGTACCAAGAGACCCAGTACTTC | CASSLKLAGESYQETQYF
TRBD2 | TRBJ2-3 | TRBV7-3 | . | TGTGCCAGCAGCTCGGGACTAGCGGGTGGTCCGCAGTATTTT | CASSSGLAGGPQYF
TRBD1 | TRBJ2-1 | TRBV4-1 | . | TGCGCCAGCAGCCCCATACAGGGGCCCCTCTACAATGAGCAGTTCTTC | CASSPIQGPLYNEQFF
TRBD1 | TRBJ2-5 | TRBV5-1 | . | TGCGCCAGCAGTTACCGGGACAGGGAACAAGAGACCCAGTACTTC | CASSYRDREQETQYF
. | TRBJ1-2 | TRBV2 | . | TGTGCCAGCAGTGAAGGGTCGGGGTTCTATGGCTACACCTTC | CASSEGSGFYGYTF
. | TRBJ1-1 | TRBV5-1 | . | TGCGCCAGCAGCCCGACCCAGCGGGGATACACTGAAGCTTTCTTT | CASSPTQRGYTEAFF
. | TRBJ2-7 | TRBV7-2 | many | TGTGCCAGCAGCCGAGTGAGCTCCTACGAGCAGTACTTC | CASSRVSSYEQYF
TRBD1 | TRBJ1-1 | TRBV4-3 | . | TGCGCCAGCAGCCAAGTGAGGGGGCTGAGGCGGACTGAAGCTTTCTTT | CASSQVRGLRRTEAFF
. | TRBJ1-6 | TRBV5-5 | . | TGTGCCAGCATCCAAAGCGGATATAATTCACCCCTCCACTTT | CASIQSGYNSPLHF
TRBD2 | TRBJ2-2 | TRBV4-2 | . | TGTGCCAGCAGCCAAGATTGGGGGGGTCCCGGGGAGCTGTTTTTT | CASSQDWGGPGELFF
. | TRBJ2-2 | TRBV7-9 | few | TGTGCCAGCAGCTCGGAACAGGCCCTCACCGGGGAGCTGTTTTTT | CASSSEQALTGELFF
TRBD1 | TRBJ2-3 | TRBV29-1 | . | TGCAGCGTTAAAGGGGCCGGGTCAGGGGGTGGGGCAGATACGCAGTATTTT | CSVKGAGSGGGADTQYF
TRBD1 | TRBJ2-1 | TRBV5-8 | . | TGTGCCAGCAGCGACGGACAGGGGCCCAATGAGCAGTTCTTC | CASSDGQGPNEQFF
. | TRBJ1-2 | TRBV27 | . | TGTGCCAGCAGTTTGTGGGCGGGGTATGGCTACACCTTC | CASSLWAGYGYTF
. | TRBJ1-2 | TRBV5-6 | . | TGTGCCAGCAGCTTGGAGTCGGGTTTGAGCTATGGCTACACCTTC | CASSLESGLSYGYTF
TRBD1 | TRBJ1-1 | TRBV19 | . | TGTGCCAGTAGCAACAGGGGAGAGCGGAGTTCTGAAGCTTTCTTT | CASSNRGERSSEAFF
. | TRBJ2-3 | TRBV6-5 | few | TGTGCCAGCAGTTACTCGGGGGGTACAGATACGCAGTATTTT | CASSYSGGTDTQYF